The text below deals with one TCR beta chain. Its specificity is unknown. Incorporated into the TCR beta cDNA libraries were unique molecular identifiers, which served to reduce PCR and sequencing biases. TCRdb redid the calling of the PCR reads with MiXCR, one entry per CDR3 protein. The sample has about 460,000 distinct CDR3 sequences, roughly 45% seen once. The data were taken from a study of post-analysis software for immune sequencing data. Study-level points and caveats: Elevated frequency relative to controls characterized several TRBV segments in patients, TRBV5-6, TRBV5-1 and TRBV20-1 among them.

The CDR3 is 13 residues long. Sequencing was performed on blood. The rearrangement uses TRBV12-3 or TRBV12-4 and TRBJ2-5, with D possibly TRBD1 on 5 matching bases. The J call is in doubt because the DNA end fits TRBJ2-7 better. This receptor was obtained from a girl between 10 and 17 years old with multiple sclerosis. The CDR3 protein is CASSLADKHEQYF. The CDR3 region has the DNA TGTGCCAGCAGTTTAGCGGACAAGCACGAGCAGTACTTC.